This TCR beta chain came from a study of T cell responses to AZD1222 COVID-19 vaccine. Germline assignment: CDR1 MDHEN and CDR2 SYDVKM. The CDR3 contains 15 residues. V lost 0 bases to trimming and J lost 4 bases, with 10 bases between them. As for this clone: Its antigen is as yet unknown.

Using immunoSEQ multiplex PCR, the repertoire was profiled, and TCRdb retains in-frame clones only, with some absent. Seen here are 100,000 to 120,000 clones, 85% to 90% observed once, and the top ten hold over 35%. Findings of the study overall: At baseline, seropositivity was found in only 5 to 7 AZD1222 recipients. White British ancestry dominated among donors, who included more females, and clonal diversity was possibly underestimated. Among vaccine-associated CD4 TCRs, coverage spanned spike, with dominance at 160-218 and 743-854.

The TCR comes from an adult who received the AZD1222 COVID-19 vaccine. The chain employs TRBV28 and TRBJ1-5; no reliable D call. The starting material was peripheral blood, obtained 28 days after the second AZD1222 dose. This CDR3 reads CASSLWGSGNQPQHF. The CDR3 DNA follows: TGTGCCAGCAGTTTATGGGGGTCCGGGAATCAGCCCCAGCATTTT.